This T cell receptor beta chain was sequenced in a study of tumor-infiltrating lymphocytes in primary liver carcinoma. Study-level information: Samples produced roughly 3.65 to 7.5 million productive TCRbeta reads, comparable across tissue types. Study results and caveats: It was tumor-adjacent and tumor-blood pairs that overlapped less than tumor region pairs did.

The CDR3 length is 13 residues. Trimming left V 5 bases short and J 9 bases short, with 11 bases between. The study co-extracted DNA and RNA from 20-30 mg of unsorted bulk tissue. Donors underwent surgery for histopathologically diagnosed primary liver carcinoma. None of the patients had received treatment, and all had chronic HBV infection. A constant-region primer primed TCR beta cDNA synthesis from roughly 510 ng of total RNA. Libraries for TCR beta were built through three nested multiplex PCR rounds, which together made up a slightly modified ARM-PCR procedure. TRBV1-TRBV30 forward primers paired with a C-beta reverse primer were used in the first two PCR rounds, which ran roughly 11 cycles each. Each CDR3 protein gets one entry after TCRdb re-called the multiplex PCR reads with MiXCR. The sample holds tens of thousands of distinct CDR3 sequences, over 70% seen once. Regarding this clonotype: Its antigen is undetermined.

The sequencing sample was made of liver tumor tissue from sampling region 4. Subset noted: tumor region T4, right-lateral pole. The chain uses TRBV12-3 or TRBV12-4 and TRBJ1-6; D uncertain. The clonotype was recovered from a woman in her thirties with primary liver carcinoma and hepatitis B virus infection. The CDR3, as DNA: TGTGCCAGCAGTATAGGCCTTCGTTCACCCCTCCACTTT. It specifies CASSIGLRSPLHF.